This TCR beta chain was profiled in a study of CD8+ T cells in alopecia areata. Findings and caveats of the study: More clonal than normal scalp was lesional scalp, particularly alopecia totalis/universalis. Although TCR sharing was seen in mice, sharing across patients was less clear, possibly for HLA-related reasons.

With respect to this clone: Its cognate antigen is unknown.

RNA extraction was followed by reverse transcription into cDNA, which acted as the sequencing template. Using immunoSEQ multiplex PCR, the repertoire was profiled, and TCRdb retains in-frame clones only, with some absent. The sample lists more than 11,000 clones, around 50% occurring once. For five of the biomarker-study patients, the CD4+ cells were further sorted so as to obtain CD25+CD127- cells. Researchers gathered lesional scalp punch biopsies and peripheral blood from patients with alopecia areata. PBMCs provided sorted CD4+ and CD8+ T cells. V dropped 4 bases and J dropped 4; count of bases not matched to a gene: 21. The CDR3 covers 20 residues. Germline assignment: CDR1 SGHRS and CDR2 YFSETQ.

V gene TRBV5-1 combines with J gene TRBJ2-7; 12 bases are shared with TRBD2. Sequenced input: CD4+ Tregs sorted from blood. The TCR sequence derives from a human donor with alopecia areata. CDR3 sequence (DNA): TGCGCCAGCAGCCGTACAACTCCGACTAGCGGGAGAACTGAACTATACGAGCAGTACTTC. Protein: CASSRTTPTSGRTELYEQYF.